A selection of T cell receptor beta chains follows, all from one sample in a study of CD8+ T cells in alopecia areata. Sequenced by immunoSEQ multiplex PCR; TCRdb stores in-frame clones only, minus some. Of roughly 220,000 clones in the sample, 66% were seen once. The sample consisted of CD4+ T cells sorted from blood, taken at approximately week 42, from a patient treated with tofacitinib. The receptors derive from a human donor with alopecia areata. The conserved cysteine and the conserved F or W are not part of the CDR3 here. Clone size, where shown, is once, few, many, or a class for clones that have expanded.

len	j_gene	abundance	v_gene	CDR3aa
11	TRBJ1-2	.	TRBV5-4	ASSPVGNTGYT
10	TRBJ1-2	.	TRBV10-3	AISDQEKGYT
13	TRBJ2-1	few	TRBV7-3	ASSSKQGFGNEQF
13	TRBJ1-5	.	TRBV5-1	ASSLVLDSNQPQH
9	TRBJ1-2	few	TRBV30	AWSSNYGYT
8	TRBJ1-2	.	TRBV2	ASSTLGYT
9	TRBJ2-1	.	TRBV29-1	SVEQFSEQF
13	TRBJ2-2	.	TRBV4-3	ASSQEGGRPGELF
12	TRBJ1-2	few	TRBV9	ASSVEGQTGGYT
10	TRBJ1-2	few	TRBV29-1	SVESAGRGYT
11	TRBJ1-2	.	TRBV18	ASSPEQGYGYT
10	TRBJ2-2	few	TRBV5-6	ASSLWTGELF
12	TRBJ1-2	.	TRBV7-2	ASSLIEGDYGYT
14	TRBJ2-3	.	TRBV7-2	ASSHERTAWTDTQY
13	TRBJ2-5	.	TRBV4-1	ASSLGLAGVETQY
11	TRBJ2-3	.	TRBV15	ATSPRARDTQY
9	TRBJ2-4	.	TRBV2	ASNGGSIQY
16	TRBJ1-6	.	TRBV27	ASRPRSQGTARNSPLH
13	TRBJ1-6	.	TRBV27	ASSLAWLYNSPLH
11	TRBJ1-1	few	TRBV10-3	AITSSVNTEAF
11	TRBJ2-1	few	TRBV5-1	ASSLAEDNEQF
14	TRBJ2-5	.	TRBV5-1	ASSLDIQGPQETQY
12	TRBJ1-2	few	TRBV29-1	SVEARGLNYGYT
16	TRBJ2-1	.	TRBV29-1	SVRVSDPAARSYNEQF
10	TRBJ2-3	few	TRBV29-1	SGGTATDTQY
12	TRBJ1-5	.	TRBV9	ASSVGTGNQPQH
11	TRBJ1-1	.	TRBV5-6	ASSSTVNTEAF
13	TRBJ2-5	.	TRBV2	ASSETTSGGKTQY
11	TRBJ1-2	.	TRBV28	ASSFRANYGYT
13	TRBJ2-3	.	TRBV7-2	ASSWVGRRTDTQY
11	TRBJ1-2	.	TRBV30	AWSVLTDYGYT
10	TRBJ2-1	.	TRBV28	ASSRGYNEQF
13	TRBJ2-7	.	TRBV4-3	ASSQLTSRGYEQY
11	TRBJ1-1	.	TRBV9	ASSARQFTEAF
13	TRBJ2-5	.	TRBV10-3	AISDRRGLGETQY
14	TRBJ2-7	few	TRBV5-1	ASSLMTGTGAYEQY
11	TRBJ2-4	few	TRBV7-2	ASSSGYPDIQY
11	TRBJ1-1	.	TRBV10-3	AAQGNENTEAF
12	TRBJ1-2	few	TRBV10-3	AISDSGRTSSYT
13	TRBJ2-5	.	TRBV29-1	SVPSRTESRETQY